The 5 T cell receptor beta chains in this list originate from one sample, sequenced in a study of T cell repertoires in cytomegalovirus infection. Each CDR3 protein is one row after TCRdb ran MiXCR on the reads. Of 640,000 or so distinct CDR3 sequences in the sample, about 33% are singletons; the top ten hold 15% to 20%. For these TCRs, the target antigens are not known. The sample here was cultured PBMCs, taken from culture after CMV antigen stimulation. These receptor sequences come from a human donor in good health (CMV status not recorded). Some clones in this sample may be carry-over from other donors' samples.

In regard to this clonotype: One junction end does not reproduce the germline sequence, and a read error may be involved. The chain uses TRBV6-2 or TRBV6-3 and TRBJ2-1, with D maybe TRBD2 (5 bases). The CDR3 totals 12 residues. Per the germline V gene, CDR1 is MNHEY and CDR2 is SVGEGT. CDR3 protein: CDSSRTYNEQFF. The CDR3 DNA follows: TGTGACAGCAGTAGGACTTACAATGAGCAGTTCTTC.

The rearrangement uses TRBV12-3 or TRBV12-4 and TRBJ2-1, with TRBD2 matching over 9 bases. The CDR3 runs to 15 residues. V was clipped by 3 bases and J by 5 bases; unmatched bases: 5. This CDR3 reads CASSLPAGGNNEQFF. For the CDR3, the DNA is TGTGCCAGCAGTTTGCCCGCGGGGGGGAACAATGAGCAGTTCTTC.

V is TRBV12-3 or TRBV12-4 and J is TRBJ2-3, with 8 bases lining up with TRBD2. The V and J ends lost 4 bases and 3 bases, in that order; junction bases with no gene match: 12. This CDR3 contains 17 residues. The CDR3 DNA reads TGTGCCAGCAGTTCACCCGCTGCGGGAGGACCGACAGATACGCAGTATTTT. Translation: CASSSPAAGGPTDTQYF.

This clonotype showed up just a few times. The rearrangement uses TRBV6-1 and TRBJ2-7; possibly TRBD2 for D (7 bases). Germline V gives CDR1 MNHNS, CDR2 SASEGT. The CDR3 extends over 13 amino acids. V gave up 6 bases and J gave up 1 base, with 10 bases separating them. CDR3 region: CASRQGGSYEQYF. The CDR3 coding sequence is TGTGCCAGCAGACAGGGAGGGTCCTACGAGCAGTACTTC.

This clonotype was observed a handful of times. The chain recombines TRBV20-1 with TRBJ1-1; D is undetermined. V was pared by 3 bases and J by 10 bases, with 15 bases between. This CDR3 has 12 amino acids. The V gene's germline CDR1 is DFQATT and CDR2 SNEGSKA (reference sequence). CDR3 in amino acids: CSASGYGSVAFF. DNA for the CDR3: TGCAGTGCTAGTGGTTATGGCAGTGTAGCTTTCTTT.